This T cell receptor (beta chain) was captured by sequencing in a study of blood T cell repertoires in COVID-19 (dated by TCRdb to the early 2020s). Turning to the overall study: Samples from collaborators originated in the United States, Italy and Spain and spanned both the acute and convalescent phases of COVID-19. The samples were drawn from the first 160 participants of the ongoing ImmuneRACE study and from about 1,200 subjects provided by 6 global collaborators. Subjects who had been exposed to COVID-19, were actively infected with it, or had recovered from it provided the deeply sampled blood TCRbeta repertoires that made up the dataset. Where available, HLA class I and class II types were obtained from metadata supplied by the sample provider rather than from assay-based typing. Nearly every sample came with metadata listing a de-identified subject ID, COVID-19 status, age in years and sex. A freely available public database, intended as a resource for researchers studying the immune response to SARS-CoV-2, is where the repertoires were released. The prospective study material was composed of cDNA or gDNA derived from T cells, B-cell-depleted T cells, or PBMCs. What the study reported, not specific to this receptor: Clinical and demographic metadata were provided uncurated, with the amount varying by source and participant.

The germline V gene yields SGHVS for CDR1 and FQNEAQ for CDR2. From the cysteine through the phenylalanine, the CDR3 covers 14 amino acids. The entry retains the CDR3 DNA only, 42 bases that are in frame from base 1. The germline V end is reduced by 6 bases and the J end by 3 bases; junction bases left unmatched: 6. TCRbeta CDR3 regions were amplified from genomic DNA by means of the immunoSEQ Assay, a bias-controlled multiplex PCR. The source study handled its data this way. Within the assay, amplification of reference gene primers was used to estimate how many nucleated cells each sample contained. To quantify the absolute abundance of each unique TCRbeta CDR3 rearrangement, sequence reads were collapsed and filtered. For each sample, productive Simpson clonality was calculated by taking the square root of Simpson's diversity index across productive rearrangements. The immuneACCESS repertoire file appears here via TCRdb, limited to in-frame rearrangements. These files lack a portion of the clones; in checked studies, under half of the deficit traces to unresolved V genes, and the cause of the others is not known. The V and J calls and the clone size are those of that table, but D and trimming were determined from the DNA. The sample table records roughly 70,000 clones; around 91% of these occur just once. The top ten constitute 8.5% of the sample.

Each collaborating institution followed its own protocols to collect whole blood in K2EDTA tubes. For TCRbeta analysis, collaborators shipped samples as frozen whole blood, isolated PBMCs, or DNA extracted from either of those sample types. For this clone: Its binding antigen is unknown. The record has no base qualities; no much larger clone is one base away.

The sequence links TRBV7-8 to TRBJ2-7, with 9 central nucleotides matching TRBD2. This clonotype originated in a human donor in a cohort sampled during active COVID-19. Sequencing was performed on peripheral blood. The sequenced DNA is TGTGCCAGCAGTCCTAGCGGGGTCCTCTACGAGCAGTACTTC. Its protein product is CASSPSGVLYEQYF.